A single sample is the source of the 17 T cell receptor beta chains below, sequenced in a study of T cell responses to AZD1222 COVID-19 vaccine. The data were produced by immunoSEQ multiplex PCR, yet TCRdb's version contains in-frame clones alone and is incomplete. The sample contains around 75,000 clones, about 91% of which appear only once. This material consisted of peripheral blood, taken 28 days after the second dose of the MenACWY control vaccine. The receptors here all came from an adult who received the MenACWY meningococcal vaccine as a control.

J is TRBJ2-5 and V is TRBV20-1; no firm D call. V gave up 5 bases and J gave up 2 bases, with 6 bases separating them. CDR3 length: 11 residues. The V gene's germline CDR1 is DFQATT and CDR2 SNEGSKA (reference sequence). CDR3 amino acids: CSARKQETQYF. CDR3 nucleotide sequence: TGCAGTGCTCGGAAGCAAGAGACCCAGTACTTC.

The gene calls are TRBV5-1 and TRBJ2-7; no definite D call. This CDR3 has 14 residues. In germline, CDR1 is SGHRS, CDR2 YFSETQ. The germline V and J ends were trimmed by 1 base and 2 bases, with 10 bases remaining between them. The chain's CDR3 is CASSLPGDPYEQYF. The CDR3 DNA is TGCGCCAGCAGCTTGCCAGGAGACCCCTACGAGCAGTACTTC.

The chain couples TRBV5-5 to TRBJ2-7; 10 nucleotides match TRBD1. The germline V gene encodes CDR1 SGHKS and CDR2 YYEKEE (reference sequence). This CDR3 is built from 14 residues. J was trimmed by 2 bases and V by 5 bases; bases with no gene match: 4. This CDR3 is CASSWDRGAYEQYF. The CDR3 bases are TGTGCCAGCAGTTGGGACAGGGGCGCCTACGAGCAGTACTTC.

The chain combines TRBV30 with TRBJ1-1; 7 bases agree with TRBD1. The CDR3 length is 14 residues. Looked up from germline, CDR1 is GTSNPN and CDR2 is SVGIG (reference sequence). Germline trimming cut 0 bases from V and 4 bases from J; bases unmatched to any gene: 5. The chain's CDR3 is CAWSVVGGGTEAFF. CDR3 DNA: TGTGCCTGGAGTGTGGTAGGGGGCGGCACTGAAGCTTTCTTT.

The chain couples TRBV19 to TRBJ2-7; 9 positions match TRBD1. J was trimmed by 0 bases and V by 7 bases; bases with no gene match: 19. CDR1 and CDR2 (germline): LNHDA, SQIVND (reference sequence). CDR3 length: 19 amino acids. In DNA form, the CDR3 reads TGTGCCAGTACCTCGCCAGCGGACCAAGACAGGGGGTACTCCTACGAGCAGTACTTC. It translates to CASTSPADQDRGYSYEQYF. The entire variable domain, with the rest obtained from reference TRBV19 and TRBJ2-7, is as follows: DGGITQSPKYLFRKEGQNVTLSCEQNLNHDAMYWYRQDPGQGLRLIYYSQIVNDFQKGDIAEGYSVSREKKESFPLTVTSAQKNPTAFYLCASTSPADQDRGYSYEQYFGPGTRLTVT.

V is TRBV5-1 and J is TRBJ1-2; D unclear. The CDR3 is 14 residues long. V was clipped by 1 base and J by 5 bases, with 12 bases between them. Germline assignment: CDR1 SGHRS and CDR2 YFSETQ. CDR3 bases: TGCGCCAGCAGCTTGTCGACCGTGACATATGGCTACACCTTC. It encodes CASSLSTVTYGYTF.

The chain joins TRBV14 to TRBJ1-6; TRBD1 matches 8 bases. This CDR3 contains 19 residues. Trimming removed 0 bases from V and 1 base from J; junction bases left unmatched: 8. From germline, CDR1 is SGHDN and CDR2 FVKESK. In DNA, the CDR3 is TGTGCCAGCAGCCAAGAGGGTCGGACAGGGTGGTCCTATAATTCACCCCTCCACTTT. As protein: CASSQEGRTGWSYNSPLHF.

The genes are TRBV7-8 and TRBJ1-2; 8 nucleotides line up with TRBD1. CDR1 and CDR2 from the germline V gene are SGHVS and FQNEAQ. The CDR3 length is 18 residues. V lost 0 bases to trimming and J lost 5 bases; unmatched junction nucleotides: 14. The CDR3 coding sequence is TGTGCCAGCAGCTTAGCGTCAGGGGGCCCCCTGTCCAGTTATGGCTACACCTTC. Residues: CASSLASGGPLSSYGYTF.

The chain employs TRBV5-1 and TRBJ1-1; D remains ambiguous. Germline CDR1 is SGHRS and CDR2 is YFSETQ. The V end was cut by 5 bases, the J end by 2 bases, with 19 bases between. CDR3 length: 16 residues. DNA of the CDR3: TGCGCCAGCAGTCCTAGCCAGAGTAATTTTAACACTGAAGCTTTCTTT. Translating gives CASSPSQSNFNTEAFF.

The CDR3: CASSLGQGEVEQYF. In DNA, the CDR3 is TGTGCCAGCAGCTTAGGACAGGGAGAGGTCGAGCAGTACTTC. V and J are TRBV7-3 and TRBJ2-7; the match to TRBD1 covers 8 bases. Germline loops: CDR1 SGHTA, CDR2 FQGTGA. Trimming took 2 bases from V and 6 from J; bases not matched to a gene: 6. The CDR3 runs to 14 residues.

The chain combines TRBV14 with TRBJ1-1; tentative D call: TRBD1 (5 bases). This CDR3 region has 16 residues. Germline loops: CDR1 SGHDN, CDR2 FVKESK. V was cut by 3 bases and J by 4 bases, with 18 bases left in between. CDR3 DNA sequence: TGTGCCAGCAGCCACAGGGCGCCGCAGGGAGGCACTGAAGCTTTCTTT. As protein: CASSHRAPQGGTEAFF.

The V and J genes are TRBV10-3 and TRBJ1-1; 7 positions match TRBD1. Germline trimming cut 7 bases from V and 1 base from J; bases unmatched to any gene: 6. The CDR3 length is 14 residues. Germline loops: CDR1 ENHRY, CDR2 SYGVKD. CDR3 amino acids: CAITPKGANTEAFF. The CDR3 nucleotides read TGTGCCATCACCCCCAAGGGGGCGAACACTGAAGCTTTCTTT.

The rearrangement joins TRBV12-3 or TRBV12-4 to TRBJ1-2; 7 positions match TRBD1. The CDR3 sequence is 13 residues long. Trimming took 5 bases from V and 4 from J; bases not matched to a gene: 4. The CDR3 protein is CASSTGTVYGYTF. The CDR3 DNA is TGTGCCAGCAGTACGGGGACAGTCTATGGCTACACCTTC.

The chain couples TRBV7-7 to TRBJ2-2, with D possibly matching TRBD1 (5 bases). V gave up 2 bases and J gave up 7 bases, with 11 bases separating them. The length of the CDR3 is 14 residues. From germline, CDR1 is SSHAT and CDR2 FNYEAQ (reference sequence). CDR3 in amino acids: CASSLLGPGGELFF. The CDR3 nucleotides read TGTGCCAGCAGCTTACTGGGGCCGGGCGGGGAGCTGTTTTTT.

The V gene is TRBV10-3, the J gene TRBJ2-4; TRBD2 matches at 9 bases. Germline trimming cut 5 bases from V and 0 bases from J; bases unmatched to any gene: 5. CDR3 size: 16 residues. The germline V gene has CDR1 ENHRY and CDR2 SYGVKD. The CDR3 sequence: CAISPSGGLAKNIQYF. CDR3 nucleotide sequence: TGTGCCATCAGTCCAAGCGGGGGGCTAGCCAAAAACATTCAGTACTTC.

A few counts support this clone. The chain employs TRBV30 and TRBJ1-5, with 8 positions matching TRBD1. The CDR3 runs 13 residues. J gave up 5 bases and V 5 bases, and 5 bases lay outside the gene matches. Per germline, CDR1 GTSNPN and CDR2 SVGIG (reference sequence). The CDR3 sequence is CAWDSGGDQPQHF. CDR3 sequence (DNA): TGTGCCTGGGACTCAGGGGGCGATCAGCCCCAGCATTTT.

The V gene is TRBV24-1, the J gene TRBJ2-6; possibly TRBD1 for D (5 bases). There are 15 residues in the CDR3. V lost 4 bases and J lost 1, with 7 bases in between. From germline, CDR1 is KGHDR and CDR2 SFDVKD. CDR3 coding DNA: TGTGCCACCAGTGACCAGGGTTCTGGGGCCAACGTCCTGACTTTC. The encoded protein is CATSDQGSGANVLTF.